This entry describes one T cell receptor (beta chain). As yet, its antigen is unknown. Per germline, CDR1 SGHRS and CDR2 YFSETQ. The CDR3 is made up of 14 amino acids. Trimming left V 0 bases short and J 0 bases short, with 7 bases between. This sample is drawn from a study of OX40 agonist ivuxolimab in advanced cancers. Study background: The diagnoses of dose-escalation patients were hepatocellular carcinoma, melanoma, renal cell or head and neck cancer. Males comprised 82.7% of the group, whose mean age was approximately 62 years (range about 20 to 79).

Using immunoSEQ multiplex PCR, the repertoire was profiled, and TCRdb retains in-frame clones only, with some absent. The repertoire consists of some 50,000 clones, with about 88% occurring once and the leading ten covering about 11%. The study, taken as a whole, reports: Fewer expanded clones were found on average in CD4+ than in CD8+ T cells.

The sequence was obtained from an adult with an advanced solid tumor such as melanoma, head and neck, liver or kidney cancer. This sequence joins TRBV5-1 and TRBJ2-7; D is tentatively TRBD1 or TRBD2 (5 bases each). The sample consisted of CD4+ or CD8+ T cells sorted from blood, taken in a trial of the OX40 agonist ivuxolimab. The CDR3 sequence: CASSLGGYSYEQYF. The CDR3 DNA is TGCGCCAGCAGCTTGGGGGGGTACTCCTACGAGCAGTACTTC.